The clone carrying this T cell receptor (beta chain) was detected once. Its cognate antigen is unknown. The CDR3 is 14 amino acids. With 3 bases removed from V and 3 bases from J, the gap between germline ends came to 12 bases. Looked up from germline, CDR1 is MDHEN and CDR2 is SYDVKM. The data originate from a study of T cell responses to AZD1222 COVID-19 vaccine. Study-level findings and limits: Donors, mostly white British, included more females; clonal diversity was possibly underestimated. Baseline seropositivity occurred in only a handful of AZD1222 recipients.

The repertoire was sequenced with immunoSEQ multiplex PCR; TCRdb's copy has only in-frame clones and lacks some. The table lists approximately 110,000 clones, less than 90% of them singletons. The material sequenced was peripheral blood, taken on day 0 of AZD1222 vaccination. This chain uses TRBV28 with TRBJ2-7; a weak D match, TRBD2 (6 bases). This clonotype was obtained from an adult in good health. Written as DNA, the CDR3 is TGTGCCAGCAGTTTGGGGGGATTTGTCTACGAGCAGTACTTC. It encodes CASSLGGFVYEQYF.